This TCR beta chain was documented in a study of blood T cell repertoires in COVID-19. Study details: Some COVID-19 samples were acute and others convalescent; all came from the United States, Italy and Spain. The analysed material was cDNA or gDNA that came from T cells, B-cell-depleted T cells, or PBMCs.

The table came from immunoSEQ multiplex PCR; TCRdb's copy has only in-frame clones and leaves some out. The data hold 300,000 to 350,000 clones, with approximately 86% observed a single time. There are 15 residues in the CDR3. Germline V gene lookup returns CDR1 MDHEN and CDR2 SYDVKM. V lost 3 bases to trimming and J lost 0 bases, with 11 bases between them. This receptor was taken from a man aged 18-30 years with active or convalescent COVID-19. Material for sequencing was peripheral blood. The rearrangement joins TRBV28 to TRBJ1-1; D is unresolved. The CDR3 spells CASSFMPGLNTEAFF. The CDR3, as DNA: TGTGCCAGCAGTTTTATGCCGGGTTTGAACACTGAAGCTTTCTTT.